A selection of T cell receptor beta chains follows, all from one sample in a study of cytomegalovirus exposure and HLA in healthy donors. The assay was immunoSEQ multiplex PCR, and TCRdb's table has in-frame clones only and misses some. The table has about 110,000 clones, about 86% seen once. The sequenced material came from PBMCs. These receptor sequences come from a man between 35 and 55 years old in good health and CMV-seronegative. Each CDR3 is given with its conserved first and last residue. The D gene is left open where the match is weak. Part of the rows lack a size; the others show once, few, many or a class for expanded clones.

clone size | J gene | D gene | V gene | CDR3 DNA | CDR3 protein
- | TRBJ2-2 | - | TRBV25-1 | TGTGCCAGCAGCGCTCCCGTCGCGGGGAAGAACACCGGGGAGCTGTTTTTT | CASSAPVAGKNTGELFF
- | TRBJ1-2 | - | TRBV28 | TGTGCCAGCAGTTCCTCACGAGGGAGCGGCTATGGCTACACCTTC | CASSSSRGSGYGYTF
few | TRBJ1-4 | - | TRBV4-2 | TGTGCCAGCAGCCAAGAGCCAGTCCTCTCCGCCGGGACTAATGAAAAACTGTTTTTT | CASSQEPVLSAGTNEKLFF
- | TRBJ1-5 | TRBD1 | TRBV6-6 | TGTGCCAGCAGTTACACTTGGACAGGGAGCAATCAGCCCCAGCATTTT | CASSYTWTGSNQPQHF
- | TRBJ1-2 | - | TRBV7-8 | TGTGCCAGCAGCTCGCTGGGTCAGGGAGGCTACACCTTC | CASSSLGQGGYTF
- | TRBJ1-1 | - | TRBV7-8 | TGTGCCAGCAGCTTAGAGGAGGGCCGTGCTGAAGCTTTCTTT | CASSLEEGRAEAFF
- | TRBJ2-7 | TRBD2 | TRBV7-9 | TGTGCCAGCAGCTTAGCCGGGAGCGGGGGAAGGGAGCAGTACTTC | CASSLAGSGGREQYF
once | TRBJ1-6 | - | TRBV19 | TGTGCCAGTAGGGTACAGGGTGAAATGAATTCACCCCTCCACTTT | CASRVQGEMNSPLHF
- | TRBJ1-2 | - | TRBV5-4 | TGTGCCAGCAGCTTGGCGTCTCAGGGCTACACCTTC | CASSLASQGYTF
- | TRBJ1-1 | - | TRBV28 | TGTGCCAGCAGTCTCCAGAGAGGCACTGAAGCTTTCTTT | CASSLQRGTEAFF
once | TRBJ2-2 | TRBD1 | TRBV5-1 | TGCGCCAGCAGCTTGGCCGGGACAGCTAACACCGGGGAGCTGTTTTTT | CASSLAGTANTGELFF
- | TRBJ2-5 | TRBD2 | TRBV11-2 | TGTGCCAGCAGCTTAGAGACTAGCACCTTGGAAGGGGAGACCCAGTACTTC | CASSLETSTLEGETQYF
- | TRBJ2-1 | - | TRBV6-6 | TGTGCCAGCAGTTACTCGGCGGGGACCTACAATGAGCAGTTCTTC | CASSYSAGTYNEQFF
- | TRBJ1-2 | TRBD1 | TRBV10-3 | TGTGCCATCAGTGAGAGGGGGCCGGACTATGGCTACACCTTC | CAISERGPDYGYTF
- | TRBJ2-7 | - | TRBV11-2 | TGTGCCAGCAGCTTAGATGTAGTCACCTACGAGCAGTACTTC | CASSLDVVTYEQYF
- | TRBJ1-1 | - | TRBV29-1 | TGCAGCGTTGAATCCCGAATTAGCCCTGAAGCTTTCTTT | CSVESRISPEAFF
- | TRBJ1-5 | TRBD1 | TRBV19 | TGTGCCAGTAACGACAGGGTCAATCAGCCCCAGCATTTT | CASNDRVNQPQHF
- | TRBJ2-5 | - | TRBV5-5 | TGTGCCAGCAGCTTGGAACAGGGTGGAAAATGGGAGACCCAGTACTTC | CASSLEQGGKWETQYF
- | TRBJ2-7 | - | TRBV7-3 | TGTGCCAGCAGCTTATACAGGGATTACGAGCAGTACTTC | CASSLYRDYEQYF
- | TRBJ2-6 | TRBD1 | TRBV4-2 | TGTGCCAGCAGCCCGGGACAGGGGAAAGACTCTGGGGCCAACGTCCTGACTTTC | CASSPGQGKDSGANVLTF
few | TRBJ1-4 | - | TRBV10-3 | TGTGCCATCAGTGGACGGAGAAATGAAAAACTGTTTTTT | CAISGRRNEKLFF
- | TRBJ1-6 | - | TRBV5-4 | TGTGCCAGCAGCTTGACGCAGTCCCATAATTCACCCCTCCACTTT | CASSLTQSHNSPLHF
once | TRBJ1-2 | - | TRBV20-1 | TGCAGTGCTAGAGATCTAAGCACCTTC | CSARDLSTF
- | TRBJ1-4 | - | TRBV5-4 | TGTGCCAGCAGTTCAGAGGGTGGTGAAAAACTGTTTTTT | CASSSEGGEKLFF
- | TRBJ2-2 | TRBD1 | TRBV5-1 | TGCGCCAGCAGCTATTGGACAGGAGCGAACACCGGGGAGCTGTTTTTT | CASSYWTGANTGELFF
- | TRBJ2-6 | - | TRBV5-8 | TGTGCCAGCAAAAAGACAGGCACTGGGGCCAACGTCCTGACTTTC | CASKKTGTGANVLTF
- | TRBJ1-5 | - | TRBV4-2 | TGTGCCAGCAGCCAGCCCCAGGGCACAACCCAGCCCCAGCATTTT | CASSQPQGTTQPQHF
- | TRBJ2-2 | TRBD1 | TRBV6-5 | TGTGCCAGCAGTTACTCAGGGACAGACGGGGCCGGGGAGCTGTTTTTT | CASSYSGTDGAGELFF
- | TRBJ2-3 | - | TRBV5-4 | TGTGCCAGCAGCCAACAGACGCCCGGCACAGATACGCAGTATTTT | CASSQQTPGTDTQYF
- | TRBJ2-6 | - | TRBV5-1 | TGCGCCAGCAGCAGGGGGGACAGCTCAGTCTCTGGGGCCAACGTCCTGACTTTC | CASSRGDSSVSGANVLTF
- | TRBJ2-1 | - | TRBV4-3 | TGCGCCAGCAGCCGTACCTCGGGGGAGCAGTTCTTC | CASSRTSGEQFF
- | TRBJ1-2 | TRBD1 | TRBV28 | TGTGCCAGCAGTGAACAGGGGGCAACGGGCTACACCTTC | CASSEQGATGYTF
- | TRBJ1-2 | - | TRBV7-9 | TGTGCCAGCAGCTTAATGGCAGCTAACTATGGCTACACCTTC | CASSLMAANYGYTF
- | TRBJ2-7 | TRBD2 | TRBV30 | TGTGCCTGGGGACTAGTTGAAAGGGCGTACCTCGAGCAGTACTTC | CAWGLVERAYLEQYF
- | TRBJ2-4 | TRBD1 | TRBV4-2 | TGTGCCAGCAGCCAATTAAACCCCGGGACAGGGGGACACATTCAGTACTTC | CASSQLNPGTGGHIQYF
- | TRBJ2-7 | - | TRBV5-4 | TGTGCCAGCAGCCTGGGGGCTAGCGGCGGGTCCTACGAGCAGTACTTC | CASSLGASGGSYEQYF
- | TRBJ2-2 | - | TRBV5-4 | TGTGCCAGCAGCTTAGCGACAGGAGGAACCGGGGAGCTGTTTTTT | CASSLATGGTGELFF
once | TRBJ2-1 | - | TRBV6-6 | TGTGCCAGTCAACTCCACCGGGAGCCCAATGAGCAGTTCTTC | CASQLHREPNEQFF
- | TRBJ2-1 | - | TRBV10-1 | TGCGCCAGCAGTGGTCCCTCCTCATCCCGGGAGCAGTTCTTC | CASSGPSSSREQFF
- | TRBJ1-1 | - | TRBV29-1 | TGCAGCGGAAACAGGGAGAACACTGAAGCTTTCTTT | CSGNRENTEAFF
few | TRBJ1-5 | TRBD1 | TRBV27 | TGTGCCAGCAGCCCTGGACAGGGGCATCAGCCCCAGCATTTT | CASSPGQGHQPQHF
- | TRBJ2-5 | - | TRBV9 | TGTGCCAGCAGCGTAGAAGGCAGGCAAGAGACCCAGTACTTC | CASSVEGRQETQYF
- | TRBJ1-5 | - | TRBV7-9 | TGTGCCAGCAGCTTAGTTCAGGGCGATAGCAATCAGCCCCAGCATTTT | CASSLVQGDSNQPQHF
- | TRBJ2-3 | - | TRBV6-1 | TGTGCCAGCAGTGAGACCGCGACAGGTACAGATACGCAGTATTTT | CASSETATGTDTQYF
- | TRBJ1-6 | TRBD1 | TRBV27 | TGTGCCAGCAGAACACACAGGGGGCAAAATTCACCCCTCCACTTT | CASRTHRGQNSPLHF
once | TRBJ2-6 | TRBD1 | TRBV5-1 | TGCGCCAGCAGCCCAACCCTGTCGACAGGGAGCTCTGGGGCCAACGTCCTGACTTTC | CASSPTLSTGSSGANVLTF
- | TRBJ2-3 | TRBD2 | TRBV27 | TGTGCCAGCAGACGCCTTACGGGCAGGACTAGCGGGTCTAGCACAGATACGCAGTATTTT | CASRRLTGRTSGSSTDTQYF
- | TRBJ1-5 | TRBD1 | TRBV6-5 | TGTGCCAGCAGCTGGGACAGCTATCAGCCCCAGCATTTT | CASSWDSYQPQHF
- | TRBJ2-2 | TRBD2 | TRBV5-5 | TGTGCCAGCAGCTTGGTGCTAGCGGGGTTCCCCGGGGAGCTGTTTTTT | CASSLVLAGFPGELFF
- | TRBJ2-3 | - | TRBV19 | TGTGCCAGTAGCACAGGGAATACGCAGTATTTT | CASSTGNTQYF
- | TRBJ2-2 | TRBD1 | TRBV2 | TGTGCCAGCAGCGAACCTACAGGGGGTAGCACCGGGGAGCTGTTTTTT | CASSEPTGGSTGELFF
- | TRBJ2-7 | TRBD2 | TRBV7-2 | TGTGCCAGCAGCTGGAGTAGCGGGGGGACCTACGAGCAGTACTTC | CASSWSSGGTYEQYF
- | TRBJ2-5 | - | TRBV15 | TGTGCCACCAGCAGAGCCGGTAACCAAGAGACCCAGTACTTC | CATSRAGNQETQYF
- | TRBJ1-1 | TRBD1 | TRBV5-4 | TGTGCCAGCACCAAGCAGGGGGTCGGGAACACTGAAGCTTTCTTT | CASTKQGVGNTEAFF